This T cell receptor beta chain was observed in a study of T cell responses to AZD1222 COVID-19 vaccine. General study findings and limits: Reports say nearly half of spike-specific TCRs go after unmutated variant regions.

For this clone: The antigen remains undetermined.

The CDR3 has 10 amino acids. In germline, CDR1 is SQVTM, CDR2 ANQGSEA. TCRdb's table, derived via immunoSEQ multiplex PCR, lists solely in-frame clones and lacks some. Of about 130,000 clones listed, around 90% are singletons. This rearrangement joins TRBV29-1 to TRBJ2-5, with D perhaps TRBD2 (7 bases). This receptor was obtained from an adult who received the AZD1222 COVID-19 vaccine. Sequencing used peripheral blood, obtained 28 days after the second AZD1222 dose. In DNA, the CDR3 is TGCGGGGGCGGGGGAGAGACCCAGTACTTC. Translating it yields CGGGGETQYF.